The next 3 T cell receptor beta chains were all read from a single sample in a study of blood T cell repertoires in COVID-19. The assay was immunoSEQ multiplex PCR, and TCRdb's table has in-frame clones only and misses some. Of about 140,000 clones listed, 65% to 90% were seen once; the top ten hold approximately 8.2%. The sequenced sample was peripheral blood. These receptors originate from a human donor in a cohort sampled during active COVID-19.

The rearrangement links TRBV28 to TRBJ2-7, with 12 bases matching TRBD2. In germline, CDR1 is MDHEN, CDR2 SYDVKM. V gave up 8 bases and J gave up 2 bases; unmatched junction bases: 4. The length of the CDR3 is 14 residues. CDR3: CASPSGRAPYEQYF. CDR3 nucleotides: TGTGCCAGCCCTAGCGGGAGGGCCCCCTACGAGCAGTACTTC.

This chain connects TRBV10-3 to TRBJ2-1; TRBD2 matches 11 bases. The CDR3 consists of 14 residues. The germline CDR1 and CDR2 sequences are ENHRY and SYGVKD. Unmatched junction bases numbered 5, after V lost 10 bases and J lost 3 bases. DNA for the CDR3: TGTGCCACCTTGACTAGCGGGGACTACAATGAGCAGTTCTTC. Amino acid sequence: CATLTSGDYNEQFF.

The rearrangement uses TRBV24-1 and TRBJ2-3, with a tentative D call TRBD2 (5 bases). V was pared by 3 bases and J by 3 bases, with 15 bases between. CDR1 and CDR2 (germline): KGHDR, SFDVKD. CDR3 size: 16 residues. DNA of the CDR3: TGTGCCACCAGTGATATCCTAGCTGGTACTACAGATACGCAGTATTTT. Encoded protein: CATSDILAGTTDTQYF.